Listed below are T cell receptor beta chains from one sample, sequenced in a study of CXCR3-negative and CXCR3-positive naive CD8 T cells. TCRdb reanalyzed the 5' RACE reads, giving one entry per CDR3 protein sequence and no DNA. The sample has fewer than 90,000 distinct CDR3 sequences. The sample taken for sequencing was naive CXCR3+ CD8+ T cells from blood. These receptors were collected from a human donor in good health. Some clones in this sample may be carry-over from other donors' samples. The CDR3 runs from the conserved cysteine through the conserved F or W.

TRBV27	TRBJ2-1	CASSLLGTEQFF
TRBV5-1	TRBJ2-7	CASSSLGGRSYEQYF
TRBV5-5	TRBJ1-6	CASSLKGQGAQSPLHF
TRBV7-9	TRBJ1-4	CASSASNEKLFF
TRBV11-3	TRBJ2-1	CASSSLSGGARDEQFF
TRBV5-1	TRBJ2-3	CASTHQEGARADTQYF
TRBV6-4	TRBJ2-2	CASDVPGELFF
TRBV23-1	TRBJ2-7	CASSQPLQRGYEQYF
TRBV28	TRBJ2-2	CASSLGERELFF
TRBV28	TRBJ1-3	CASSLSRGIAGNTIYF
TRBV4-1	TRBJ2-1	CASSHTNEQFF
TRBV6-5	TRBJ2-1	CASSRGTSGRAREQFF
TRBV7-9	TRBJ1-6	CASSSARTENNSPLHF
TRBV28	TRBJ2-5	CASSLLTNPQETQYF
TRBV12-3/TRBV12-4	TRBJ2-7	CASSHVGEQYF
TRBV29-1	TRBJ2-2	CSALRFADRGPNTGELFF
TRBV29-1	TRBJ2-2	CSVTGRGTSGELFF
TRBV7-2	TRBJ2-5	CASSLWLSLGTSGQETQYF
TRBV12-3/TRBV12-4	TRBJ2-1	CASSTALAGVDNEQFF
TRBV29-1	TRBJ1-2	CSVEEGIFLDSDYGYTF
TRBV20-1	TRBJ1-2	CSARDTTGTLFNYGYTF
TRBV19	TRBJ2-7	CASSFSTASSRAYEQYF